This entry lists 25 T cell receptor beta chains sequenced from one sample in a study of shared clonotypes between healthy human individuals (dated by TCRdb to between 2020 and 2021). Libraries were prepared through the immunoSEQ multiplex PCR assay. The source is immuneACCESS, and TCRdb retained only in-frame sequences with V and J called. Part of the clones is not carried over; for the studies checked, unresolved V genes explain less than half of this, and the remainder is unexplained. This sample lists roughly 1,600,000 clones; less than 99% were detected once. The ten biggest clones cover about 0.35% of the sample. Material for sequencing was naive CD4+ T cells sorted from blood. What the cell subset or site label conveys for this sample: CD45RA+ positively selected. The receptors shown here come from a man aged 25 to 40 in good health.

Of note for this clone: Other DNA sequences of this sample code for an identical CDR3. The chain carries TRBV28 and TRBJ2-7; D is unclear. V was clipped by 6 bases and J by 4 bases, with 10 bases between them. The CDR3 extends over 12 amino acids. CDR1 is MDHEN, CDR2 SYDVKM, per germline. CDR3 loop: CASRSSGYEQYF. The DNA for the CDR3 is TGTGCCAGCAGATCGTCCGGATACGAGCAGTACTTC.

The chain is built from TRBV29-1 and TRBJ2-3; 8 bases line up with TRBD2. Germline trimming cut 4 bases from V and 3 bases from J; bases unmatched to any gene: 6. Per germline, CDR1 SQVTM and CDR2 ANQGSEA. This CDR3 is built from 14 residues. The CDR3 sequence is CSVVTSGITDTQYF. DNA for the CDR3: TGCAGCGTTGTCACTAGCGGAATTACAGATACGCAGTATTTT.

This clone was seen once. The V gene is TRBV5-6, the J gene TRBJ2-2; no firm D call. In germline, CDR1 is SGHDT, CDR2 YYEEEE. V was cut by 4 bases and J by 6 bases, with 25 bases left in between. The CDR3 contains 18 residues. CDR3 nucleotide sequence: TGTGCCAGCAGCCACTTTGGGGTCGGACCCAAATGGGCCGGGGAGCTGTTTTTT. Translation: CASSHFGVGPKWAGELFF.

This sequence joins TRBV6-5 and TRBJ2-1; D not certain. V was shortened by 2 bases and J by 8 bases, with 10 bases between the two germline ends. Germline CDR1 is MNHEY and CDR2 is SVGAGI. The CDR3 is 13 amino acids. The chain's CDR3 is CASSYGSGHEQFF. The CDR3 DNA follows: TGTGCCAGCAGTTACGGCTCGGGCCATGAGCAGTTCTTC.

The rearrangement joins TRBV20-1 to TRBJ2-1; D call uncertain. The V and J ends lost 3 bases and 8 bases respectively, with 8 bases between them. CDR1 and CDR2 (germline): DFQATT, SNEGSKA (reference sequence). The CDR3 length is 11 residues. The CDR3, as DNA: TGCAGTGCTAGTTATGGGGATGAGCAGTTCTTC. Protein: CSASYGDEQFF.

This clone was observed a single time. The rearrangement joins TRBV5-1 to TRBJ1-1; D is undetermined. V was pared by 4 bases and J by 4 bases, with 11 bases between. The CDR3 is 13 residues long. Germline V CDR1 and CDR2: SGHRS, YFSETQ. CDR3 sequence: CASSPPAGTEAFF. The CDR3 DNA is TGCGCCAGCAGCCCCCCCGCAGGCACTGAAGCTTTCTTT.

The chain employs TRBV18 and TRBJ2-3, with a weak D call TRBD1 (6 bases). This CDR3 region has 15 residues. The ends were cut back, 3 bases at V and 3 bases at J, with 13 bases in the middle. The germline V gene has CDR1 KGHSH and CDR2 LQKENI. CDR3 nucleotide sequence: TGTGCCAGCTCACCCCCAGGGGTGGTTACAGATACGCAGTATTTT. Its protein product is CASSPPGVVTDTQYF. The whole variable domain, filled in from reference TRBV18 and TRBJ2-3, reads NAGVMQNPRHLVRRRGQEARLRCSPMKGHSHVYWYRQLPEEGLKFMVYLQKENIIDESGMPKERFSAEFPKEGPSILRIQQVVRGDSAAYFCASSPPGVVTDTQYFGPGTRLTVL.

In DNA form, the CDR3 reads TGTGCCAGTACCCACCGGGAGGGGATTGAAGCTTTCTTT. Translation gives CASTHREGIEAFF. The chain employs TRBV19 and TRBJ1-1; possible D gene TRBD1, 5 bases. Germline CDR1 reads LNHDA; CDR2 reads SQIVND (reference sequence). CDR3 length: 13 residues. The germline V and J ends were trimmed by 7 bases and 7 bases, with 16 bases remaining between them.

This clone has a single count. The V and J genes are TRBV30 and TRBJ2-3, with 10 nucleotides matching TRBD2. With V trimmed by 5 bases and J by 1 base, 6 bases remained unmatched. The CDR3 sequence is 15 residues long. Germline assignment: CDR1 GTSNPN and CDR2 SVGIG (reference sequence). DNA of the CDR3: TGTGCCTGGGGGATAGCGGGAGGACGCACAGATACGCAGTATTTT. Amino acid sequence: CAWGIAGGRTDTQYF.

The CDR3 loop is CASSQDLPLAGVFKDTQYF. The CDR3 nucleotides are TGCGCCAGCAGCCAAGACCTGCCCTTAGCGGGAGTGTTTAAAGATACGCAGTATTTT. The chain recombines TRBV4-3 with TRBJ2-3; TRBD2 aligns across 9 bases. CDR1 and CDR2 from the germline V gene are LGHNA and YSLEER. The V segment lost 0 bases and the J segment 5 bases; nucleotides outside the gene matches: 15. CDR3 length: 19 residues.

The CDR3 sequence: CASIASRVSYEQYF. Written as DNA, the CDR3 is TGTGCCAGCATCGCGTCAAGGGTATCCTACGAGCAGTACTTC. J is TRBJ2-7 and V is TRBV6-1; D unresolved. Germline values: CDR1 MNHNS, CDR2 SASEGT. This CDR3 is built from 14 residues. The V and J ends lost 7 bases and 1 base respectively, with 14 bases between them.

The gene calls are TRBV5-1 and TRBJ2-3; 11 bases map to TRBD2. The CDR3 consists of 14 residues. The ends lost 9 bases at V and 5 bases at J; junction bases unmatched: 8. Germline lookup yields CDR1 SGHRS and CDR2 YFSETQ. The CDR3: CATTTSGSGDTQYF. In DNA, the CDR3 is TGCGCCACCACTACTAGCGGGAGTGGAGATACGCAGTATTTT.

The chain has TRBV19 and TRBJ1-4; no definite D call. Germline V CDR1 and CDR2: LNHDA, SQIVND (reference sequence). Trimming pared 3 bases from V and 6 bases from J, leaving 14 bases between. This CDR3 comprises 15 residues. This CDR3 is CASSMRRINHEKLFF. The CDR3 region has the DNA TGTGCCAGTAGTATGAGGCGAATCAACCATGAAAAACTGTTTTTT.

This clone was observed once. This rearrangement joins TRBV28 to TRBJ1-5; 9 nucleotides line up with TRBD1. The CDR3 is 15 amino acids. Germline CDR1 reads MDHEN; CDR2 reads SYDVKM. The V gene end was trimmed by 6 bases and the J gene end by 6 bases; junction bases not matched to a gene: 9. This CDR3 reads CASSTPGQGGQPQHF. In DNA, the CDR3 is TGTGCCAGCAGCACGCCGGGACAGGGTGGTCAGCCCCAGCATTTT.

Comment on this clone: Other DNA sequences in the same sample also yield this CDR3. CDR3 residues: CASSVGGGDYGYTF. The CDR3 DNA reads TGTGCCAGCAGCGTAGGAGGCGGGGACTATGGCTACACCTTC. This chain uses TRBV9 with TRBJ1-2; D unclear. V shed 0 bases and J shed 3 bases, with 9 bases lying between them. CDR3 length equals 14 residues. Germline CDR1 SGDLS, CDR2 YYNGEE. Full variable domain (outside the CDR3, taken from reference TRBV9 and TRBJ1-2): DSGVTQTPKHLITATGQRVTLRCSPRSGDLSVYWYQQSLDQGLQFLIQYYNGEERAKGNILERFSAQQFPDLHSELNLSSLELGDSALYFCASSVGGGDYGYTFGSGTRLTVV.

On this clone: This sample also contains other DNA sequences that code for the same CDR3. This chain joins TRBV5-1 and TRBJ2-7; D is uncertain. The CDR3 runs to 14 residues. Trimming left V 2 bases short and J 0 bases short, with 9 bases between. The V gene's germline CDR1 is SGHRS and CDR2 YFSETQ. For the CDR3, the DNA is TGCGCCAGCAGCTTTTCGGATAGCTCCTACGAGCAGTACTTC. Encoded protein: CASSFSDSSYEQYF.

The gene calls are TRBV7-3 and TRBJ1-2, with a tentative D call TRBD1 (6 bases). The CDR3 sequence is 13 residues long. V was cut by 5 bases and J by 8 bases, with 15 bases left in between. Per germline, CDR1 SGHTA and CDR2 FQGTGA. The DNA of the CDR3 is TGTGCCAGCAGCCCGAGGGCAGGGGAGGGCTACACCTTC. Its protein is CASSPRAGEGYTF.

V and J are TRBV5-5 and TRBJ2-7; D possibly uses TRBD1 or TRBD2 (5 bases each). This CDR3 comprises 15 residues. V was cut by 5 bases and J by 0 bases, with 15 bases left in between. Germline assignment: CDR1 SGHKS and CDR2 YYEKEE (reference sequence). CDR3 protein: CASSTVGDLSYEQYF. CDR3 bases: TGTGCCAGCAGTACCGTGGGGGACCTCTCCTACGAGCAGTACTTC.

The CDR3, as DNA: TGCAGCGTTTCCGTGGGTGGGCTAGCGGGTTACAATGAGCAGTTCTTC. Its protein product is CSVSVGGLAGYNEQFF. V usage is TRBV29-1 and J usage is TRBJ2-1; 8 bases are shared with TRBD2. V trimming: 5 bases; J trimming: 4 bases; junction bases outside the gene matches: 13. The CDR3 is made up of 16 amino acids. Germline V gene sequence: CDR1 SQVTM, CDR2 ANQGSEA.

The V call is TRBV11-1, the J call TRBJ2-3; TRBD1 might be the D (5 bases). CDR3 length: 11 amino acids. Looked up from germline, CDR1 is SGHAT and CDR2 is FQDESV (reference sequence). Trimming left V 5 bases short and J 8 bases short, with 8 bases between. CDR3 sequence reads: CASSSRGTQYF. The CDR3 DNA sequence: TGTGCCAGCAGCAGTAGGGGTACGCAGTATTTT.

The genes are TRBV6-6 and TRBJ2-1; D may be TRBD1 (6 bases). CDR3 length: 12 amino acids. V was pared by 6 bases and J by 5 bases, with 8 bases between. Germline lookup yields CDR1 MNHNY and CDR2 SVGAGI (reference sequence). The CDR3: CASRRQDNEQFF. CDR3 DNA sequence: TGTGCCAGCAGGCGACAGGACAATGAGCAGTTCTTC.

The V and J genes are TRBV18 and TRBJ1-1; 10 nucleotides line up with TRBD1. V was pared by 5 bases and J by 3 bases, with 6 bases of the junction left unmatched. The CDR3 length is 15 residues. Germline assignment: CDR1 KGHSH and CDR2 LQKENI. Here the CDR3 reads CASSSLGTGDTEAFF. The CDR3 DNA follows: TGTGCCAGCTCATCCCTCGGGACAGGGGACACTGAAGCTTTCTTT.

V is TRBV11-2 and J is TRBJ2-3; 10 positions agree with TRBD2. Germline V gene data show CDR1 as SGHAT and CDR2 as FQNNGV. Trimming cost V 3 bases and J 2 bases; bases outside gene matches: 5. The CDR3 is 16 residues long. The CDR3 nucleotides are TGTGCCAGCAGCTTGAGGACTAGCGGATTCACAGATACGCAGTATTTT. Translating it yields CASSLRTSGFTDTQYF.

V gene TRBV18 combines with J gene TRBJ2-3; D is perhaps TRBD1 (5 bases). In germline, CDR1 is KGHSH, CDR2 LQKENI. Trimming left V 4 bases short and J 0 bases short, with 14 bases between. CDR3 size: 16 residues. CDR3 in amino acids: CASSRQSTLSTDTQYF. The CDR3 nucleotides are TGTGCCAGCTCACGACAGAGCACACTAAGCACAGATACGCAGTATTTT.

In its sample, this clone was seen once. The rearrangement uses TRBV4-1 and TRBJ1-1; 7 nucleotides agree with TRBD1. The V gene's germline CDR1 is MGHRA and CDR2 YSYEKL. The CDR3 spans 13 residues. The ends lost 4 bases at V and 4 bases at J; junction bases unmatched: 3. The CDR3 loop is CASSRQGITEAFF. For the CDR3, the DNA is TGCGCCAGCAGCCGACAGGGAATCACTGAAGCTTTCTTT.